This TCR beta chain was retrieved from a study of cytomegalovirus exposure and HLA in healthy donors. The PCR contained 60 Vbeta and 13 Jbeta primers. Here immunoSEQ multiplex PCR was the method, and the copy in TCRdb shows in-frame clones only, minus some. The sample has 30,000 to 45,000 clones; approximately 90% are singletons. Study conclusions and caveats: Roughly 170 TCR beta chains were listed as cytomegalovirus-associated.

This CDR3 is 15 amino acids long. Germline loops: CDR1 SGHNT, CDR2 YYREEE (reference sequence). Turning to this clone: Its specificity is not known.

This TCR was sampled from a woman aged 40 to 50 in good health and CMV-seropositive. The V gene is TRBV5-4, the J gene TRBJ2-5, with D tentatively TRBD2 (6 bases). TRBJ2-7 explains the end of the DNA better; the J call may be wrong. Sequenced: PBMCs. CDR3 region: CASSRGGVSVYEQYF. The CDR3 region has the DNA TGTGCCAGCAGCCGGGGCGGGGTATCAGTCTACGAGCAGTACTTC.